Shown below are 20 T cell receptor beta chains from a single sample sequenced in a study of T cell responses to AZD1222 COVID-19 vaccine. Here immunoSEQ multiplex PCR was the method, and the copy in TCRdb shows in-frame clones only, minus some. The sample consists of about 110,000 clones, roughly 90% of them appearing once. The sample in question was peripheral blood, obtained 28 days after the second AZD1222 dose. The receptors come from an adult who received the AZD1222 COVID-19 vaccine.

The chain recombines TRBV7-8 with TRBJ1-4; D perhaps matches TRBD1 (6 bases). CDR1 and CDR2 from the germline V gene are SGHVS and FQNEAQ. The V and J ends lost 4 bases and 3 bases respectively, with 12 bases between them. The CDR3 is 15 amino acids. Here the CDR3 reads CASSSHRVANEKLFF. CDR3 DNA sequence: TGTGCCAGCAGCTCTCACAGGGTGGCTAATGAAAAACTGTTTTTT.

The chain uses TRBV9 and TRBJ2-1, with D perhaps TRBD2 (6 bases). The length of the CDR3 is 15 residues. Germline CDR1 SGDLS, CDR2 YYNGEE. V was clipped by 0 bases and J by 9 bases, with 16 bases between them. DNA of the CDR3: TGTGCCAGCAGCGTAGGCCGATTTGTGCGGGGTGAGCAGTTCTTC. The encoded protein is CASSVGRFVRGEQFF.

This chain joins TRBV5-6 and TRBJ1-5; 7 nucleotides agree with TRBD1. Germline loops: CDR1 SGHDT, CDR2 YYEEEE. J lost 2 bases, V lost 3 bases, and 14 bases had no gene match. CDR3 size: 18 residues. DNA for the CDR3: TGTGCCAGCAGCTCTGGGACAGCACATCCTGTTGGCAATCAGCCCCAGCATTTT. This translates into CASSSGTAHPVGNQPQHF.

The chain recombines TRBV3-1 (or the pseudogene TRBV3-2) with TRBJ1-2; 9 positions match TRBD1. The J segment lost 8 bases and the V segment lost 5 bases, leaving 9 bases of the junction unmatched. The CDR3 sequence is 14 residues long. The germline V gene has CDR1 LGHDT and CDR2 YNNKEL (reference sequence). CDR3 amino acids: CASSVQGQGGGYTF. As DNA, the CDR3 is TGTGCCAGCAGCGTACAGGGACAGGGCGGCGGCTACACCTTC.

The chain uses TRBV6-6 and TRBJ1-1; tentative D call: TRBD1 (6 bases). Germline V lookup: CDR1 MNHNY, CDR2 SVGAGI (reference sequence). This CDR3 has 13 residues. With 7 bases removed from V and 3 bases from J, the gap between germline ends came to 12 bases. CDR3: CASKVNRDTEAFF. As DNA, the CDR3 is TGTGCCAGCAAAGTAAACAGGGACACTGAAGCTTTCTTT.

The chain couples TRBV5-6 to TRBJ2-3; TRBD2 aligns across 8 bases. V shed 0 bases and J 0 bases; nucleotides not matched to a gene: 3. The CDR3 totals 16 residues. The V gene's germline CDR1 is SGHDT and CDR2 YYEEEE. In nucleotides, the CDR3 is TGTGCCAGCAGCTTGGCCTCGGGGGGGAGCACAGATACGCAGTATTTT. Translation gives CASSLASGGSTDTQYF.

The chain has TRBV3-1 (or the pseudogene TRBV3-2) and TRBJ2-5; D possibly corresponds to TRBD1 (6 bases). Germline-derived CDR1 and CDR2 are LGHDT and YNNKEL (reference sequence). CDR3 size: 15 residues. V dropped 4 bases and J dropped 2 bases, with 14 bases sitting between them. In DNA form, the CDR3 reads TGTGCCAGCAGCCGAAACAGGGCCAATCAAGAGACCCAGTACTTC. As protein: CASSRNRANQETQYF.

V and J are TRBV30 and TRBJ1-6; 9 positions match TRBD1. The V segment lost 6 bases and the J segment 6 bases; nucleotides outside the gene matches: 9. CDR3 length equals 15 residues. The germline V gene encodes CDR1 GTSNPN and CDR2 SVGIG (reference sequence). This chain's CDR3 is CACESRDRANSPLHF. The CDR3 DNA reads as TGTGCCTGTGAATCCCGGGACAGGGCTAATTCACCCCTCCACTTT.

The chain employs TRBV27 and TRBJ2-5; the match to TRBD2 covers 12 bases. The V gene's germline CDR1 is MNHEY and CDR2 SMNVEV (reference sequence). The CDR3 contains 14 residues. J lost 5 bases, V lost 6 bases, and 4 bases had no gene match. This CDR3 is CASRPTSGRETQYF. In nucleotides, the CDR3 is TGTGCCAGCAGGCCCACTAGCGGGAGGGAGACCCAGTACTTC.

The J gene is TRBJ1-3, the V gene TRBV4-1; 7 bases are shared with TRBD1. This CDR3 spans 16 amino acids. The germline V gene has CDR1 MGHRA and CDR2 YSYEKL. V dropped 5 bases and J dropped 4; count of bases not matched to a gene: 11. CDR3 in amino acids: CASSTQRGLRGNTIYF. CDR3 nucleotides: TGCGCCAGCAGCACACAAAGGGGGCTGCGGGGAAACACCATATATTTT.

V gene TRBV5-8 combines with J gene TRBJ1-2, with D uncertain. The CDR3 extends over 12 amino acids. V dropped 2 bases and J dropped 8 bases, with 10 bases sitting between them. From germline, CDR1 is SGHTS and CDR2 YDEGEE. The CDR3 sequence is CASSFEQQGYTF. DNA of the CDR3: TGTGCCAGCAGCTTTGAACAGCAGGGCTACACCTTC.

The chain has TRBV5-1 and TRBJ2-1; 11 bases are shared with TRBD2. The ends lost 1 base at V and 4 bases at J; junction bases unmatched: 7. This CDR3 spans 17 amino acids. Germline V CDR1 and CDR2: SGHRS, YFSETQ. In DNA, the CDR3 is TGCGCCAGCAGCTTGCCTAGCGGGAGGACGGGTTACAATGAGCAGTTCTTC. Its translation is CASSLPSGRTGYNEQFF. The complete variable domain, with remaining parts taken from reference TRBV5-1 and TRBJ2-1, reads KAGVTQTPRYLIKTRGQQVTLSCSPISGHRSVSWYQQTPGQGLQFLFEYFSETQRNKGNFPGRFSGRQFSNSRSEMNVSTLELGDSALYLCASSLPSGRTGYNEQFFGPGTRLTVL.

The chain couples TRBV5-1 to TRBJ2-5; D possibly corresponds to TRBD1 (7 bases). CDR1 is SGHRS, CDR2 YFSETQ, per germline. This CDR3 comprises 15 residues. V lost 0 bases to trimming and J lost 5 bases, with 14 bases between them. The CDR3 DNA is TGCGCCAGCAGCTTGGTCCCAGGGGGACTTGAGACCCAGTACTTC. This encodes CASSLVPGGLETQYF.

This rearrangement joins TRBV5-1 to TRBJ1-1; unclear D gene. Germline-derived CDR1 and CDR2 are SGHRS and YFSETQ. The length of the CDR3 is 13 residues. With 4 bases removed from V and 4 bases from J, the gap between germline ends came to 11 bases. The CDR3 loop reads CASSDPDGTEAFF. The DNA for the CDR3 is TGCGCCAGCAGCGACCCGGATGGCACTGAAGCTTTCTTT.

The chain links TRBV5-1 to TRBJ1-5, with D unclear. V lost 0 bases to trimming and J lost 4 bases, with 5 bases between them. The CDR3 loop spans 13 amino acids. Germline V CDR1 and CDR2: SGHRS, YFSETQ. CDR3 sequence reads: CASSLAENQPQHF. CDR3 DNA sequence: TGCGCCAGCAGCTTGGCCGAAAATCAGCCCCAGCATTTT.

This chain uses TRBV29-1 with TRBJ1-6; D unclear. Germline V lookup: CDR1 SQVTM, CDR2 ANQGSEA. The CDR3 extends over 13 amino acids. The V end was cut by 8 bases, the J end by 0 bases, with 8 bases between. The CDR3: CSTQSSYNSPLHF. The CDR3 DNA reads as TGCAGCACCCAAAGCTCCTATAATTCACCCCTCCACTTT.

The rearrangement joins TRBV7-2 to TRBJ1-1, with D unresolved. Per germline, CDR1 SGHTA and CDR2 FQGNSA. Trimming cost V 4 bases and J 3 bases, with 9 bases left between them. The CDR3 sequence is 13 residues long. The CDR3 nucleotides are TGTGCCAGCAGCTATACTCGGGACACTGAAGCTTTCTTT. It specifies CASSYTRDTEAFF.

The chain has TRBV9 and TRBJ1-4; D not resolved. Germline CDR1 SGDLS, CDR2 YYNGEE. This CDR3 is built from 15 residues. V was pared by 0 bases and J by 2 bases, with 8 bases between. CDR3 bases: TGTGCCAGCAGCGTAGATCTAGGCACTAATGAAAAACTGTTTTTT. It codes for CASSVDLGTNEKLFF.

This chain uses TRBV28 with TRBJ1-5; D gene uncertain. Germline values: CDR1 MDHEN, CDR2 SYDVKM. The CDR3 is 14 residues long. The ends were cut back, 3 bases at V and 7 bases at J, with 13 bases in the middle. The CDR3 DNA reads TGTGCCAGCAGTTTGATATCCTCTCGCCAGCCCCAGCATTTT. Protein: CASSLISSRQPQHF.

The chain employs TRBV20-1 and TRBJ1-2, with D unresolved. CDR1 and CDR2 from the germline V gene are DFQATT and SNEGSKA (reference sequence). The CDR3 has 11 amino acids. CDR3 protein: CSPSANYGYTF. CDR3 coding DNA: TGCAGCCCTTCGGCTAACTATGGCTACACCTTC.